This T cell receptor beta chain was recovered during a study of blood T cell repertoires in COVID-19. V lost 7 bases, J lost 7 bases, and 13 bases lay in between. CDR1 and CDR2 from the germline V gene are LNHDA and SQIVND (reference sequence). The CDR3 is made up of 12 amino acids. Produced via immunoSEQ multiplex PCR; TCRdb's table is partial and in-frame only. This sample has about 200,000 clones, with roughly 88% found just once. The sample comprised peripheral blood. The gene calls are TRBV19 and TRBJ1-1, with no clear D. This receptor was obtained from a middle-aged man with COVID-19, enrolled during active disease. CDR3: CASKSRGYEAFF. In DNA, the CDR3 is TGTGCCAGTAAATCTAGAGGGTATGAAGCTTTCTTT.